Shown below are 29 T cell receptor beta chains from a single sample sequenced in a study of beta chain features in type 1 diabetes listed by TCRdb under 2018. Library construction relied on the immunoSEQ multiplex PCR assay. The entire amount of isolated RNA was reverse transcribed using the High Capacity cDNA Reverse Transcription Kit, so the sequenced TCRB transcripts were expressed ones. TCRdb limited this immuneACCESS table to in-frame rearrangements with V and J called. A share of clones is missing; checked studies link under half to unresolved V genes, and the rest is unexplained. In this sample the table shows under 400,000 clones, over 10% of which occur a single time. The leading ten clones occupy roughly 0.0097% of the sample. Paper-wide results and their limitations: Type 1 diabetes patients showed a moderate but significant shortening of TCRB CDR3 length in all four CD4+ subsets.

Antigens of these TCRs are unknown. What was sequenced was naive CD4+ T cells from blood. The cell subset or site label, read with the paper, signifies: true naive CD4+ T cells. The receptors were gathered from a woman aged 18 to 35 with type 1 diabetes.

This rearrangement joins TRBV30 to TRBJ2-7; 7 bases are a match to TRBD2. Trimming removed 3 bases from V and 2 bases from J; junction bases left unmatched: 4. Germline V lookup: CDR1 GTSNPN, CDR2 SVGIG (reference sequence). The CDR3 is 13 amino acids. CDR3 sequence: CAWRMGGTYEQYF. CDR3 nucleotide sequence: TGTGCCTGGAGAATGGGAGGGACCTACGAGCAGTACTTC.

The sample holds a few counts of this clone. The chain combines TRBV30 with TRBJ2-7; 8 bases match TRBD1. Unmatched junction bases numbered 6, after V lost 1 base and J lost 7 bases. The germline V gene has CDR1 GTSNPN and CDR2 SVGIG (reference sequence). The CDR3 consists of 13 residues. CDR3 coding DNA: TGTGCCTGGAGTGCACAGGGGGGTGGAGAGCAGTACTTC. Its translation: CAWSAQGGGEQYF.

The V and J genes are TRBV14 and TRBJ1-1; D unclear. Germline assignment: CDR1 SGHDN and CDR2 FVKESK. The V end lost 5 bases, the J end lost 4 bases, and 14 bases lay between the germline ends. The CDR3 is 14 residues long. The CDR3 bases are TGTGCCAGCAGCGTAGGACGGCGGGGCACTGAAGCTTTCTTT. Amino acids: CASSVGRRGTEAFF.

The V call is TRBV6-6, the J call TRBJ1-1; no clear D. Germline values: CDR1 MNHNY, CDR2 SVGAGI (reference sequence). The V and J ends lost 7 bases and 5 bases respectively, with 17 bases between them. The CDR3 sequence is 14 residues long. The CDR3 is CASIKLGSRTEAFF. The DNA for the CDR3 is TGTGCCAGCATCAAGCTGGGTTCGAGGACTGAAGCTTTCTTT.

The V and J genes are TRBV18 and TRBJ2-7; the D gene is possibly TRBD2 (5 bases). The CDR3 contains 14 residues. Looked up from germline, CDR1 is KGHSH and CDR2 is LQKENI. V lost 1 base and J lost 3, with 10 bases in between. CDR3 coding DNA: TGTGCCAGCTCACCACGGGAGCGCGACTACGAGCAGTACTTC. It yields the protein CASSPRERDYEQYF.

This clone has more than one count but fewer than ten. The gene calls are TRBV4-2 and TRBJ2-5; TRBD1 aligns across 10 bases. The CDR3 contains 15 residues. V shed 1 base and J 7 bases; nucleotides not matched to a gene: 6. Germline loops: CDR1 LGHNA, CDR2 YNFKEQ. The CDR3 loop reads CASSQAGTGEGTQYF. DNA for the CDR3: TGTGCCAGCAGCCAAGCCGGGACAGGGGAAGGGACCCAGTACTTC.

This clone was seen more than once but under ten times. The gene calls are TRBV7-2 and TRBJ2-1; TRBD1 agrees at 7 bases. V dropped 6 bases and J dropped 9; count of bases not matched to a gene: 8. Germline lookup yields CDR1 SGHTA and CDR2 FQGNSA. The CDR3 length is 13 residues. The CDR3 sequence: CASRSNRGGEQFF. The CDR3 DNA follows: TGTGCCAGCAGGTCCAACAGGGGCGGTGAGCAGTTCTTC.

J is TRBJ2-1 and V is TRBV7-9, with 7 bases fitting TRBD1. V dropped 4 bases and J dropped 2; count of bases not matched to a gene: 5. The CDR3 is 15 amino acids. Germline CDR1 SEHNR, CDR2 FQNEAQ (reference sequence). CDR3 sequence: CASSSQGLAYNEQFF. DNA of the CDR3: TGTGCCAGCAGCTCACAGGGGTTGGCCTACAATGAGCAGTTCTTC.

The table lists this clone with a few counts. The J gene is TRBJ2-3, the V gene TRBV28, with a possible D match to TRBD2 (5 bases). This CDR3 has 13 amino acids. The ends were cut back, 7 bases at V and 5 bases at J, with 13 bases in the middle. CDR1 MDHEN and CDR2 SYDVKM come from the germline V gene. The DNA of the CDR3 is TGTGCCAGCAAGGTTGGGAGAAAAGATACGCAGTATTTT. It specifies CASKVGRKDTQYF. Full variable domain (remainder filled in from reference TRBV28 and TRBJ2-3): DVKVTQSSRYLVKRTGEKVFLECVQDMDHENMFWYRQDPGLGLRLIYFSYDVKMKEKGDIPEGYSVSREKKERFSLILESASTNQTSMYLCASKVGRKDTQYFGPGTRLTVL.

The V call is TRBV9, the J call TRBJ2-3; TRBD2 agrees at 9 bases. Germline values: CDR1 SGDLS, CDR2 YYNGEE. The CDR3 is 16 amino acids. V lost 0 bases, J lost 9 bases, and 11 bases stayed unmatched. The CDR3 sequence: CASSVADSGGPGTQYF. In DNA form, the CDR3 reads TGTGCCAGCAGCGTAGCGGATAGCGGGGGCCCCGGGACGCAGTATTTT.

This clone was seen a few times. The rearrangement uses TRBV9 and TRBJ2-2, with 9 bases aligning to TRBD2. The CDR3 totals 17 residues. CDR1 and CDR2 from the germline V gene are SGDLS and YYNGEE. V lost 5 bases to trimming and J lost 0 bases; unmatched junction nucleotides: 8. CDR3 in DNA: TGTGCCAGCAGGGGCCGGCGGGGGGGGTCGAACACCGGGGAGCTGTTTTTT. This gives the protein CASRGRRGGSNTGELFF.

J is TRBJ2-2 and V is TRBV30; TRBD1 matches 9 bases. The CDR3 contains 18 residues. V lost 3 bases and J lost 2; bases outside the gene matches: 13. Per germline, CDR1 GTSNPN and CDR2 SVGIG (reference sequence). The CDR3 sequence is CAWSSGTGITSNTGELFF. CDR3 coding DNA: TGTGCCTGGAGCTCCGGGACAGGGATAACTAGCAACACCGGGGAGCTGTTTTTT.

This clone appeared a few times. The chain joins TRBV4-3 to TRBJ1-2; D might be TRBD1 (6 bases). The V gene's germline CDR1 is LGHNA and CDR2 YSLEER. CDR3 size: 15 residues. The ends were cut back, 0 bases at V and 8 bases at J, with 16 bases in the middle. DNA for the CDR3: TGCGCCAGCAGCCAAGATAGGCAGGGGCAGCGGGGCTACACCTTC. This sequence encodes CASSQDRQGQRGYTF.

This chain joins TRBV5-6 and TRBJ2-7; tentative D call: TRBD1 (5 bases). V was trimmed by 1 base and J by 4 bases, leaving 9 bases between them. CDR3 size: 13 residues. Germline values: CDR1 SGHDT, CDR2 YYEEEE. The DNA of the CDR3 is TGTGCCAGCAGCTTGAAGGGGCAATACGAGCAGTACTTC. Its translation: CASSLKGQYEQYF. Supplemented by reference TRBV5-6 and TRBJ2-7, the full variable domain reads DAGVTQSPTHLIKTRGQQVTLRCSPKSGHDTVSWYQQALGQGPQFIFQYYEEEERQRGNFPDRFSGHQFPNYSSELNVNALLLGDSALYLCASSLKGQYEQYFGPGTRLTVT.

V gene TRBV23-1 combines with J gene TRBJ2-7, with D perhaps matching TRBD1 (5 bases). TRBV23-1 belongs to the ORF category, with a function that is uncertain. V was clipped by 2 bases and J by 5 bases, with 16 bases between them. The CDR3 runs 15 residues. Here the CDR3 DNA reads TGCGCCAGCAGTCAAAAAGGAGAACCAGGGCACGAGCAGTACTTC. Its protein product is CASSQKGEPGHEQYF.

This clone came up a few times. CDR3 loop: CASRTWGVSSQPQHF. CDR3 in DNA: TGTGCCAGCAGGACCTGGGGAGTCTCCAGTCAGCCCCAGCATTTT. The chain links TRBV6-6 to TRBJ1-5, with D unclear. Germline V lookup: CDR1 MNHNY, CDR2 SVGAGI (reference sequence). The CDR3 totals 15 residues. The V and J ends lost 6 bases and 6 bases respectively, with 18 bases between them.

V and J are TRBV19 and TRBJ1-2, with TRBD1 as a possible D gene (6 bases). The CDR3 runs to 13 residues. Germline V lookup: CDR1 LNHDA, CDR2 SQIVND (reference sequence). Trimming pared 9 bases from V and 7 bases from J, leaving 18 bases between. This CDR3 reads CASSGTTVGGYTF. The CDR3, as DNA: TGTGCCAGCTCCGGGACAACTGTGGGTGGCTACACCTTC.

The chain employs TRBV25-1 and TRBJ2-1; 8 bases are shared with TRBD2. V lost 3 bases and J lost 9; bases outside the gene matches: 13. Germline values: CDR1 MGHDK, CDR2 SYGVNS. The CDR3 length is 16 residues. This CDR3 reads CASSDGRQPRGGEQFF. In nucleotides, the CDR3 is TGTGCCAGCAGTGATGGGAGACAACCCCGGGGGGGTGAGCAGTTCTTC.

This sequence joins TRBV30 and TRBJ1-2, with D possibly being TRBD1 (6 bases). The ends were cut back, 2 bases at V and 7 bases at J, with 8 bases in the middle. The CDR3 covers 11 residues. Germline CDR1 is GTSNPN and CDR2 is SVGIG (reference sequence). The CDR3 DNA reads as TGTGCCTGGAGTATGGGGGCTGGCTACACCTTC. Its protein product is CAWSMGAGYTF.

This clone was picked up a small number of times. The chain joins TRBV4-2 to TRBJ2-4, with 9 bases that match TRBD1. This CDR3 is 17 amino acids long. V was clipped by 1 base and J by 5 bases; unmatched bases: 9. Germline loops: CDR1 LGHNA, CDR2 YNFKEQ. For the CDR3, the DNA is TGTGCCAGCAGCCAAGGGGCAGGACAGGGGACGGAAAACATTCAGTACTTC. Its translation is CASSQGAGQGTENIQYF.

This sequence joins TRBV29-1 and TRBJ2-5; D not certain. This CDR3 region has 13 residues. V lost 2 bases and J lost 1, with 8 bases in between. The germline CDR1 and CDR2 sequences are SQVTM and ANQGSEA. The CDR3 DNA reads TGCAGCGTTGAAACGCAGATCCAAGAGACCCAGTACTTC. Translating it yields CSVETQIQETQYF.

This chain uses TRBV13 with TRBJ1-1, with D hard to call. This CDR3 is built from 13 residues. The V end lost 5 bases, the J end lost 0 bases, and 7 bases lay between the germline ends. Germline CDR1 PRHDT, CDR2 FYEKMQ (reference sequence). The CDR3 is CASSTNMNTEAFF. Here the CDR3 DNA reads TGTGCCAGCAGCACGAACATGAACACTGAAGCTTTCTTT.

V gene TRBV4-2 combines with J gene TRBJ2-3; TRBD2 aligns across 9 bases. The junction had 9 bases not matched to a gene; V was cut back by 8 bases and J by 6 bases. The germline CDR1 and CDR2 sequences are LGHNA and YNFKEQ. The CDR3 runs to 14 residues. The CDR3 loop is CASSGGTSIDTQYF. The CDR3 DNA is TGTGCCAGCTCGGGGGGGACTAGCATCGATACGCAGTATTTT.

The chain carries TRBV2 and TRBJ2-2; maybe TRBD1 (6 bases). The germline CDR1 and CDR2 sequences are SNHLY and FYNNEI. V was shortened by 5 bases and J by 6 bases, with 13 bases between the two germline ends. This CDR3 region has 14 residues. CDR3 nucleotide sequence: TGTGCCAGCAGTCCCGACAGGTCTCCCGGGGAGCTGTTTTTT. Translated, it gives CASSPDRSPGELFF.

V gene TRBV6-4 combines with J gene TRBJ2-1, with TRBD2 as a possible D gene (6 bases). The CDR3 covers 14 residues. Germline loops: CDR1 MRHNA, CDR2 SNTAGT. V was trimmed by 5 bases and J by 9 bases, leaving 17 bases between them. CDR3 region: CASSPLSLASEQFF. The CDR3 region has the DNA TGTGCCAGCAGTCCCTTAAGCCTAGCGAGTGAGCAGTTCTTC.

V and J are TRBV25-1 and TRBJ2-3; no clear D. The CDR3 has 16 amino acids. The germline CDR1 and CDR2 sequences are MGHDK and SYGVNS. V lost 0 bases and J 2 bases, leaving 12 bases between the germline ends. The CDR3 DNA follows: TGTGCCAGCAGTGAATATGGCAGAGGCCCCACAGATACGCAGTATTTT. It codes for CASSEYGRGPTDTQYF.

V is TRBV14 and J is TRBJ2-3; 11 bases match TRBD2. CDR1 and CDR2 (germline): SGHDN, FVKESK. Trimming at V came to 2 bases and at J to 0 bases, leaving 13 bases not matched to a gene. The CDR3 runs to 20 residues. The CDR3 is CASSQPAGTSGWYSTDTQYF. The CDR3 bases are TGTGCCAGCAGCCAACCCGCCGGGACTAGCGGTTGGTATAGCACAGATACGCAGTATTTT.

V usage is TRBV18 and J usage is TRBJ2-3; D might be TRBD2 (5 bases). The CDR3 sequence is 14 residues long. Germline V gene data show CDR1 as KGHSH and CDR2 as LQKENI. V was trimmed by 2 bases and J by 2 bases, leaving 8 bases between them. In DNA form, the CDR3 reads TGTGCCAGCTCACCATACGGGGTCACAGATACGCAGTATTTT. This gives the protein CASSPYGVTDTQYF.

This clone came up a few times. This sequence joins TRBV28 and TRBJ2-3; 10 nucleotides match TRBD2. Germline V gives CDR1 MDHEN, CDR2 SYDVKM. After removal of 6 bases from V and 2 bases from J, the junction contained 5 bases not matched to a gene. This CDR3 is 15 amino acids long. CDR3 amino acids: CASSSGLAATDTQYF. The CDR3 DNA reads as TGTGCCAGCAGCTCTGGACTAGCGGCCACAGATACGCAGTATTTT.